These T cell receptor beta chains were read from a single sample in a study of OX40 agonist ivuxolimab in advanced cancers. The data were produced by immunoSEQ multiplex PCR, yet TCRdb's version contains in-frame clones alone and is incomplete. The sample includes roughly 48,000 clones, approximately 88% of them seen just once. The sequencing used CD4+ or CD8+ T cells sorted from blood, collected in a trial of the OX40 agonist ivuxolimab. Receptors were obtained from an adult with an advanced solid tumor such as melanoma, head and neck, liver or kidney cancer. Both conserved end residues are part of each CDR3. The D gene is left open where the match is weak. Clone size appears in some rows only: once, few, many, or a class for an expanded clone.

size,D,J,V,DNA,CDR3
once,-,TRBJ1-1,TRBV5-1,TGCGCCAGCAGCTTGGCCATGGGGAACACTGAAGCTTTCTTT,CASSLAMGNTEAFF
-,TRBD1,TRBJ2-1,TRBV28,TGTGCCAGCAGTGGGGTGGGACAGGGGGCCTACAATGAGCAGTTCTTC,CASSGVGQGAYNEQFF
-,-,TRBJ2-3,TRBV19,TGTGCCAGTAGTATAGGTACGGATACGCAGTATTTT,CASSIGTDTQYF
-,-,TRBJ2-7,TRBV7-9,TGTGCCAGCATGGGGCGGTCCTACGAGCAGTACTTC,CASMGRSYEQYF
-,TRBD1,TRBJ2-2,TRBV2,TGTGCCAGCAGCCCGGGACAGGGGATCGTACGGGCGAACACCGGGGAGCTGTTTTTT,CASSPGQGIVRANTGELFF
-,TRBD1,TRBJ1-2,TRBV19,TGTGCCAGTAGGCCGGGACAGGGAAACTATGGCTACACCTTC,CASRPGQGNYGYTF
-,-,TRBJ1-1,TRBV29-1,TGCAGCGCACAGCCGACTGAAGCTTTCTTT,CSAQPTEAFF
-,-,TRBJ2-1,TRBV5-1,TGCGCCAGCAGCTTGGAGCCTGGTTCCTACAATGAGCAGTTCTTC,CASSLEPGSYNEQFF
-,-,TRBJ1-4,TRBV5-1,TGCGCCAGCAGCTTGGCCGGGGGGACTAATGAAAAACTGTTTTTT,CASSLAGGTNEKLFF
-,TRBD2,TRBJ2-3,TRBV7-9,TGTGCCAGCAGCCAGGGACTACCCACAGATACGCAGTATTTT,CASSQGLPTDTQYF
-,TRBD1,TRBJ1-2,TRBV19,TGTGCCAGTAGTATACCCCGGACAGGGGGCTTTTTATGGGGCTACACCTTC,CASSIPRTGGFLWGYTF
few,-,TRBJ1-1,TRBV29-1,TGCAGCGCAAAGGGCGGCAGGAGGAACACTGAAGCTTTCTTT,CSAKGGRRNTEAFF
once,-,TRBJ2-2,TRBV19,TGTGCCAGTAGTATAGTTCGCTCCGGGGAGCTGTTTTTT,CASSIVRSGELFF
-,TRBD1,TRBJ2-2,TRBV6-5,TGTGCCAGCTCTAGACAGGGGAACACCGGGGAGCTGTTTTTT,CASSRQGNTGELFF
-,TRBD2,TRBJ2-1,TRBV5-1,TGCGCCAGCAGCAGGGGACTAGCGAGTTACCTTAATGAGCAGTTCTTC,CASSRGLASYLNEQFF
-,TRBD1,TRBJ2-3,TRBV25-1,TGTGCCAGCAGTGATATGGACAGGGGAACAGATACGCAGTATTTT,CASSDMDRGTDTQYF
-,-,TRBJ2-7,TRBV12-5,TGTGCTAGTGGTTTGGTACAAGACAGGTCGAACGAGCAGTACTTC,CASGLVQDRSNEQYF
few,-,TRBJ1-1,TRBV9,TGTGCCAGCAGCCCCCTGACAGAATGGAACACTGAAGCTTTCTTT,CASSPLTEWNTEAFF
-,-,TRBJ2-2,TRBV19,TGTGCCAGTAGAGACCCCGGACAGTCCGGGGAGCTGTTTTTT,CASRDPGQSGELFF
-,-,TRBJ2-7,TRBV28,TGTGCCACCTCCCCTATTAATCGGGGCTACGAGCAGTACTTC,CATSPINRGYEQYF
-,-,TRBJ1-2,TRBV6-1,TGTGCCAGCAACCTACAGGGATTCGATGGCTACACCTTC,CASNLQGFDGYTF
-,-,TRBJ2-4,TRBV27,TGTGCCAGCTGCCTACCTCAGGTAAACATTCAGTACTTC,CASCLPQVNIQYF
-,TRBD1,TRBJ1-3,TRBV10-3,TGTGCCATCAGCGGGGACAGATCTGGAAACACCATATATTTT,CAISGDRSGNTIYF
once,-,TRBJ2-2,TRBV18,TGTGCCAGCTCATCGATCGCGAACACCGGGGAGCTGTTTTTT,CASSSIANTGELFF
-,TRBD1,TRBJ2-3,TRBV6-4,TGTGCCAGCAGTGCACAGGGGCTATCTAGCACAGATACGCAGTATTTT,CASSAQGLSSTDTQYF
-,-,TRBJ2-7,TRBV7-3,TGTGCCAGCAGCTCCCGGCCCAAAGGGGGCTACGAGCAGTACTTC,CASSSRPKGGYEQYF
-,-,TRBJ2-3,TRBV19,TGTGCCAGTAGTGTGGACTCGAGCACAGATACGCAGTATTTT,CASSVDSSTDTQYF
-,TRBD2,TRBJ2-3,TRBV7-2,TGTGCCACCAGCGGGGGCACAGATACGCAGTATTTT,CATSGGTDTQYF
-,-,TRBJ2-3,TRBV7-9,TGTGCCAGCAGCTTAGTCGTCCCAGATACGCAGTATTTT,CASSLVVPDTQYF
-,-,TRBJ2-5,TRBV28,TGTGCCAGCAGTTTAGGGGGGAGCCAAGAGACCCAGTACTTC,CASSLGGSQETQYF
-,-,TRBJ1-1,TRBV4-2,TGTGCCAGCAGCCCCGGTGCGGGGAACACTGAAGCTTTCTTT,CASSPGAGNTEAFF
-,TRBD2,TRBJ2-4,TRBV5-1,TGCGCCAGCAGCCCGCGACTAGCGGGGGGGCCGGCGTCTCCTAACATTCAGTACTTC,CASSPRLAGGPASPNIQYF
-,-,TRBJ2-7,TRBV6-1,TGTGCCAGCAGTGAACGGGCCAGGGGACCCGAGCAGTACTTC,CASSERARGPEQYF
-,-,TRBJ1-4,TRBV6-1,TGTGCCAGCAGTGACAGGAGGGCTAATGAAAAACTGTTTTTT,CASSDRRANEKLFF
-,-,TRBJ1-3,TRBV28,TGTGCCAGCAGTTCGACAGAATCCGATCACACCATATATTTT,CASSSTESDHTIYF
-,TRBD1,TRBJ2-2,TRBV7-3,TGTGCCAGCAGCGGACAGGGGTTGGCCGGGGAGCTGTTTTTT,CASSGQGLAGELFF
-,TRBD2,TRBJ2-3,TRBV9,TGTGCCAGCAGCGTAGCTACTAGCGGGGGGTCCTACCTGGGCACAGATACGCAGTATTTT,CASSVATSGGSYLGTDTQYF
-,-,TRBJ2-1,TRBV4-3,TGCGCCAGCAGCCAAGATCGAGGGGACCGTCAGTTCTTC,CASSQDRGDRQFF
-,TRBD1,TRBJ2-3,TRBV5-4,TGTGCCAGCAGCTCCCGACAGGGGGCCACAGATACGCAGTATTTT,CASSSRQGATDTQYF
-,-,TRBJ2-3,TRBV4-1,TGCGCCAGCAGCCAATTAGTGCGCCTGACTAATAGCACAGATACGCAGTATTTT,CASSQLVRLTNSTDTQYF
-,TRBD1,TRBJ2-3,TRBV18,TGTGCCAGCTCGGGGACAGGGGAAACAGATACGCAGTATTTT,CASSGTGETDTQYF
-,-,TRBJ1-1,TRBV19,TGTGCCAGTAGTACCCAGGCTGAAGCTTTCTTT,CASSTQAEAFF
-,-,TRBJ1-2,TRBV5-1,TGCGCCAGCAGCTTGAGCCCCGGCAGGGAGGACCGTGGCTACACCTTC,CASSLSPGREDRGYTF
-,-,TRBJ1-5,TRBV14,TGTGCCAGCAGCCAAGCTCAGAATCAGCCCCAGCATTTT,CASSQAQNQPQHF
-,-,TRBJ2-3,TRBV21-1,TGTGCCAGCATCCAGCTACACCGGGACGGTGGGTCAGATACGCAGTATTTT,CASIQLHRDGGSDTQYF
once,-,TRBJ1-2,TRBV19,TGTGCCAGTAACCCTACCCCGGGACGGAACTATGGCTACACCTTC,CASNPTPGRNYGYTF
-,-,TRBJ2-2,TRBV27,TGTGCCAGCAGCCTCCCAGTACCCGGGGAGCTGTTTTTT,CASSLPVPGELFF
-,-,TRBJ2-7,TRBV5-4,TGTGCCAGCAGCTTGGACAGGGTCCTCTCCTACGAGCAGTACTTC,CASSLDRVLSYEQYF
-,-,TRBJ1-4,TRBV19,TGTGCCAGCCACGGACAGAGGAGAGATAATGAAAAACTGTTTTTT,CASHGQRRDNEKLFF
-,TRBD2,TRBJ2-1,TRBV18,TGTGCCAGCTCACCACGACTAGCGGCCTCCTACAATGAGCAGTTCTTC,CASSPRLAASYNEQFF
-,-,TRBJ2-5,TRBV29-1,TGCAGCGGGGGGAGGATACAAGGGACCCAGTACTTC,CSGGRIQGTQYF
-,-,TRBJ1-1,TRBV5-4,TGTGCCAGCAGCCCCATCTCCAGGGTGGGGAACACTGAAGCTTTCTTT,CASSPISRVGNTEAFF